Listed here are 30 T cell receptor beta chains from one sample, sequenced in a study of radiotherapy plus CTLA-4 blockade in lung cancer. Generated by immunoSEQ multiplex PCR, the TCRdb table keeps only in-frame clones and is missing some. The sample comprises about 97,000 clones, about 70% of which are singletons, and about 3% rests with the top ten. The starting material was peripheral blood, obtained from a patient treated with radiotherapy plus ipilimumab. The receptors stem from a human donor with non-small cell lung cancer who had a partial response to radiotherapy plus ipilimumab. Some clones in this sample may be carry-over from other donors' samples.

Concerning this clone itself: At one end, the junction sequence differs from germline, possibly due to a read error. The chain links TRBV5-4 to TRBJ2-5; 10 bases align to TRBD1. The CDR3 is 15 residues long. The germline V gene has CDR1 SGHNT and CDR2 YYREEE (reference sequence). CDR3 DNA: TGTGCCAGCAGCTGGTGGGACAGGGGTGGAGAGACCCGGTACTTC. This gives the protein CASSWWDRGGETRYF.

The gene calls are TRBV30 and TRBJ1-3; TRBD1 might be the D (6 bases). Trimming removed 1 base at V and 2 bases at J, with 9 bases between. Germline V gene data show CDR1 as GTSNPN and CDR2 as SVGIG (reference sequence). This CDR3 region has 14 residues. CDR3 DNA sequence: TGTGCCTGGAGTGCAGGGGTCACTGGAAACACCATATATTTT. Its protein is CAWSAGVTGNTIYF.

Note on this clone: Compared with germline, one end of the junction differs, possibly owing to a read error. The gene calls are TRBV7-9 and TRBJ2-1, with 7 nucleotides matching TRBD2. Germline V CDR1 and CDR2: SEHNR, FQNEAQ (reference sequence). CDR3 length: 13 residues. As DNA, the CDR3 is TGTGCCAGCACCTTAGGGAGGGCCAATGAGCAGTTCTTC. Translation gives CASTLGRANEQFF.

The genes are TRBV9 and TRBJ1-2; no reliable D call. V was trimmed by 2 bases and J by 2 bases, leaving 16 bases between them. This CDR3 contains 16 residues. Germline CDR1 is SGDLS and CDR2 is YYNGEE. The CDR3 sequence is CASSVSQYHINYGYTF. In DNA form, the CDR3 reads TGTGCCAGCAGCGTTTCACAATATCACATAAACTATGGCTACACCTTC.

This chain connects TRBV4-1 to TRBJ2-7; D possibly corresponds to TRBD2 (6 bases). Germline CDR1 and CDR2: MGHRA and YSYEKL. This CDR3 is built from 15 residues. V lost 0 bases and J lost 6, with 15 bases in between. CDR3 bases: TGCGCCAGCAGCCAAGATACCGGGGGTTGGTTCGAGCAGTACTTC. Protein: CASSQDTGGWFEQYF.

This chain uses TRBV7-2 with TRBJ2-5; 9 positions agree with TRBD1. The germline CDR1 and CDR2 sequences are SGHTA and FQGNSA. V shed 5 bases and J 4 bases; nucleotides not matched to a gene: 5. This CDR3 is 14 amino acids long. For the CDR3, the DNA is TGTGCCAGCAGCATACGGGACAGGGCAGAGACCCAGTACTTC. This sequence encodes CASSIRDRAETQYF.

J is TRBJ2-2 and V is TRBV19; 7 nucleotides agree with TRBD2. Looked up from germline, CDR1 is LNHDA and CDR2 is SQIVND (reference sequence). Unmatched junction bases numbered 2, after V lost 2 bases and J lost 2 bases. This CDR3 is built from 15 residues. The CDR3 protein is CASSIQAGNTGELFF. CDR3 DNA: TGTGCCAGTAGTATACAAGCGGGAAACACCGGGGAGCTGTTTTTT.

The table lists this clone with a few counts. CDR3 DNA sequence: TGTGCCAGCTCACCACCGGCCAGCGCGTCCTACGAGCAGTACTTC. Translation gives CASSPPASASYEQYF. The chain recombines TRBV18 with TRBJ2-7, with unresolved D. The CDR3 is made up of 15 amino acids. Trimming cost V 0 bases and J 1 base, with 10 bases left between them. Germline CDR1 and CDR2: KGHSH and LQKENI.

The V and J genes are TRBV28 and TRBJ2-3; TRBD1 is a possible D gene (8 bases). Germline-derived CDR1 and CDR2 are MDHEN and SYDVKM. Trimming stripped 7 bases from V and 2 bases from J, with 19 bases between. The CDR3 covers 16 residues. Written as DNA, the CDR3 is TGTGCCAGCATCTCTCGGACAGGGAGGGCCACAGATACGCAGTATTTT. Translated: CASISRTGRATDTQYF.

This clone was counted once. This chain links TRBV11-2 with TRBJ2-2; D perhaps matches TRBD2 (6 bases). Germline loops: CDR1 SGHAT, CDR2 FQNNGV. V lost 3 bases and J lost 5, with 13 bases in between. CDR3 length equals 15 residues. The CDR3 DNA sequence: TGTGCCAGCAGCTTTAGGTACGGGAGAACCGGGGAGCTGTTTTTT. Residues: CASSFRYGRTGELFF. Complete variable domain (other parts from reference TRBV11-2 and TRBJ2-2): EAGVAQSPRYKIIEKRQSVAFWCNPISGHATLYWYQQILGQGPKLLIQFQNNGVVDDSQLPKDRFSAERLKGVDSTLKIQPAKLEDSAVYLCASSFRYGRTGELFFGEGSRLTVL.

V gene TRBV18 combines with J gene TRBJ2-5; tentative D call: TRBD1 (5 bases). Germline V gives CDR1 KGHSH, CDR2 LQKENI. The CDR3 runs 12 residues. V gave up 1 base and J gave up 5 bases, with 5 bases separating them. The CDR3 here is CASSPQGETQYF. The CDR3 DNA follows: TGTGCCAGCTCACCACAGGGGGAGACCCAGTACTTC.

The V gene is TRBV23-1, the J gene TRBJ2-4, with 10 bases lining up with TRBD1. TRBV23-1 is noted as an ORF with a role that remains uncertain. The CDR3 contains 17 residues. V lost 9 bases and J lost 0; bases outside the gene matches: 11. This chain's CDR3 is CARSGTGDKLAKNIQYF. The CDR3 coding sequence is TGCGCCAGATCGGGGACAGGGGATAAACTAGCCAAAAACATTCAGTACTTC.

The chain joins TRBV18 to TRBJ2-3, with D perhaps matching TRBD2 (5 bases). Germline CDR1 is KGHSH and CDR2 is LQKENI. The CDR3 sequence is 17 residues long. Trimming removed 3 bases at V and 3 bases at J, with 19 bases between. This CDR3 reads CASSPPGVWDGTDTQYF. The CDR3 DNA reads as TGTGCCAGCTCACCCCCCGGGGTGTGGGATGGGACAGATACGCAGTATTTT.

The V and J genes are TRBV18 and TRBJ1-1; TRBD1 agrees at 7 bases. CDR1 is KGHSH, CDR2 LQKENI, per germline. CDR3 size: 15 residues. V trimming: 0 bases; J trimming: 1 base; junction bases outside the gene matches: 2. The CDR3 bases are TGTGCCAGCTCACCACCATCAGGGGGGAACACTGAAGCTTTCTTT. This encodes CASSPPSGGNTEAFF. Full variable domain (missing parts from reference TRBV18 and TRBJ1-1): NAGVMQNPRHLVRRRGQEARLRCSPMKGHSHVYWYRQLPEEGLKFMVYLQKENIIDESGMPKERFSAEFPKEGPSILRIQQVVRGDSAAYFCASSPPSGGNTEAFFGQGTRLTVV.

This chain joins TRBV5-1 and TRBJ2-1; D not certain. Germline-derived CDR1 and CDR2 are SGHRS and YFSETQ. With 0 bases removed from V and 5 bases from J, the gap between germline ends came to 3 bases. The CDR3 consists of 12 residues. In nucleotides, the CDR3 is TGCGCCAGCAGCTTGGGCGACAATGAGCAGTTCTTC. It is translated as CASSLGDNEQFF.

This chain connects TRBV30 to TRBJ2-3; 9 bases map to TRBD1. V shed 0 bases and J 2 bases; nucleotides not matched to a gene: 3. The CDR3 has 15 amino acids. From germline, CDR1 is GTSNPN and CDR2 SVGIG (reference sequence). The CDR3 reads CAWSVGTGSTDTQYF. The CDR3 coding sequence is TGTGCCTGGAGTGTTGGGACAGGGTCCACAGATACGCAGTATTTT.

The CDR3 here is CSAAEAVNTEAFF. CDR3 nucleotide sequence: TGCAGCGCGGCCGAGGCGGTAAACACTGAAGCTTTCTTT. V is TRBV29-1 and J is TRBJ1-1; D remains ambiguous. The V and J ends lost 7 bases and 2 bases respectively, with 14 bases between them. Germline assignment: CDR1 SQVTM and CDR2 ANQGSEA. The CDR3 totals 13 residues.

The chain employs TRBV7-2 and TRBJ1-5; D is unclear. In germline, CDR1 is SGHTA, CDR2 FQGNSA. This CDR3 region has 15 residues. Between the trimmed V and J ends, which lost 1 base and 6 bases, there was a span of 13 bases. The CDR3 region has the DNA TGTGCCAGCAGCTTAGGGGGAGCGGAGGGTCAGCCCCAGCATTTT. Protein product: CASSLGGAEGQPQHF.

The rearrangement joins TRBV7-6 to TRBJ2-5, with 9 positions matching TRBD1. This CDR3 is 14 amino acids long. Trimming at V came to 4 bases and at J to 5 bases, leaving 5 bases not matched to a gene. Germline CDR1 is SGHVS and CDR2 is FNYEAQ. The CDR3: CASSWTGEGETQYF. In nucleotides, the CDR3 is TGTGCCAGCAGCTGGACAGGGGAGGGGGAGACCCAGTACTTC. Full variable domain (outside the CDR3, taken from reference TRBV7-6 and TRBJ2-5): GAGVSQSPRYKVTKRGQDVALRCDPISGHVSLYWYRQALGQGPEFLTYFNYEAQQDKSGLPNDRFSAERPEGSISTLTIQRTEQRDSAMYRCASSWTGEGETQYFGPGTRLLVL.

This clone was seen a few times. This chain connects TRBV7-6 to TRBJ2-7, with 7 nucleotides matching TRBD1. The CDR3 covers 15 residues. V lost 2 bases, J lost 7 bases, and 11 bases stayed unmatched. CDR1 is SGHVS and CDR2 is FNYEAQ in the germline V gene. This chain's CDR3 is CASSLNIGTEGEQYF. The DNA for the CDR3 is TGTGCCAGCAGCTTAAATATTGGGACAGAGGGGGAGCAGTACTTC.

This clone showed up just a few times. The J gene is TRBJ2-7, the V gene TRBV21-1; whether TRBD1, the table's D call, matches the DNA was not checked. TRBV21-1 is described as a pseudogene. This CDR3 is built from 12 residues. Written as DNA, the CDR3 is TGTGCCAGCAGCAAACCCAGAACGGAGCAGTACTTC. This encodes CASSKPRTEQYF.

This clone was detected only a few times. This chain connects TRBV7-2 to TRBJ2-7; 11 bases line up with TRBD2. The CDR3 has 17 residues. J was trimmed by 0 bases and V by 1 base; bases with no gene match: 5. Germline V gives CDR1 SGHTA, CDR2 FQGNSA. CDR3 nucleotides: TGTGCCAGCAGCTTAGGCATCGGGACTAGCGGCTCCTACGAGCAGTACTTC. It codes for CASSLGIGTSGSYEQYF. The whole variable domain, filled in from reference TRBV7-2 and TRBJ2-7, reads GAGVSQSPSNKVTEKGKDVELRCDPISGHTALYWYRQSLGQGLEFLIYFQGNSAPDKSGLPSDRFSAERTGGSVSTLTIQRTQQEDSAVYLCASSLGIGTSGSYEQYFGPGTRLTVT.

This clone came up a few times. The chain joins TRBV28 to TRBJ1-2; 12 bases match TRBD1. The CDR3 has 16 residues. Germline V gives CDR1 MDHEN, CDR2 SYDVKM. V shed 7 bases, J shed 6 bases, and the junction held 12 bases outside the gene matches. The CDR3 protein is CASNSPGTGGFNGYTF. CDR3 DNA sequence: TGTGCCAGCAATTCCCCTGGGACAGGGGGCTTTAATGGCTACACCTTC.

V usage is TRBV6-6 and J usage is TRBJ2-3, with 7 nucleotides matching TRBD1. The V gene's germline CDR1 is MNHNY and CDR2 SVGAGI (reference sequence). With V trimmed by 0 bases and J by 6 bases, 9 bases remained unmatched. CDR3 length equals 16 residues. The CDR3 loop is CASSYSSTGWGDTQYF. Here the CDR3 DNA reads TGTGCCAGCAGTTACTCGTCGACAGGGTGGGGCGATACGCAGTATTTT.

CDR3 amino acids: CASSVVLSGRGTGELFF. The CDR3 DNA is TGTGCCAGCAGCGTAGTTCTAAGCGGGAGAGGCACCGGGGAGCTGTTTTTT. This rearrangement joins TRBV9 to TRBJ2-2; TRBD2 agrees at 8 bases. CDR1 is SGDLS and CDR2 is YYNGEE in the germline V gene. Trimming removed 0 bases from V and 4 bases from J; junction bases left unmatched: 8. The length of the CDR3 is 17 residues.

The rearrangement links TRBV7-2 to TRBJ2-1; 14 bases are shared with TRBD2. This CDR3 has 14 amino acids. CDR1 and CDR2 from the germline V gene are SGHTA and FQGNSA. V lost 8 bases to trimming and J lost 7 bases; unmatched junction nucleotides: 4. In DNA, the CDR3 is TGTGCCAGCGGACTAGCGGGGGGCTCAAATGAGCAGTTCTTC. It specifies CASGLAGGSNEQFF.

The rearrangement joins TRBV19 to TRBJ1-2; TRBD1 might be the D (5 bases). V was shortened by 3 bases and J by 6 bases, with 20 bases between the two germline ends. Germline assignment: CDR1 LNHDA and CDR2 SQIVND (reference sequence). The CDR3 covers 16 residues. This chain's CDR3 is CASSMFWGRSFDGYTF. The CDR3 region has the DNA TGTGCCAGTAGTATGTTCTGGGGGAGGTCCTTTGATGGCTACACCTTC.

The chain has TRBV18 and TRBJ1-5, with D unclear. V gave up 3 bases and J gave up 3 bases, with 9 bases separating them. From germline, CDR1 is KGHSH and CDR2 LQKENI. The CDR3 covers 14 residues. The CDR3 DNA is TGTGCCAGCTCACCGGCAGAAAACAATCAGCCCCAGCATTTT. Protein sequence: CASSPAENNQPQHF. The full variable domain, completed using reference TRBV18 and TRBJ1-5, is NAGVMQNPRHLVRRRGQEARLRCSPMKGHSHVYWYRQLPEEGLKFMVYLQKENIIDESGMPKERFSAEFPKEGPSILRIQQVVRGDSAAYFCASSPAENNQPQHFGDGTRLSIL.

This clone was seen only a few times. CDR3 residues: CASSISGGAWGETQYF. The CDR3, as DNA: TGTGCCAGCAGTATTAGCGGGGGGGCTTGGGGGGAGACCCAGTACTTC. The V and J genes are TRBV7-2 and TRBJ2-5; 11 bases fit TRBD2. The CDR3 has 16 residues. CDR1 SGHTA and CDR2 FQGNSA come from the germline V gene. J lost 5 bases, V lost 6 bases, and 11 bases had no gene match.

The chain joins TRBV6-5 to TRBJ2-7, with D hard to call. Deletions cut 0 bases from V and 2 bases from J, with 11 bases between. This CDR3 contains 15 residues. CDR1 is MNHEY and CDR2 is SVGAGI in the germline V gene. The CDR3 protein is CASSYSSFPPYEQYF. The CDR3 DNA is TGTGCCAGCAGTTACTCGAGTTTCCCGCCCTACGAGCAGTACTTC.